This TCR beta chain was retrieved from a study of T cell changes during pregnancy in multiple sclerosis. V was trimmed by 2 bases and J by 3 bases, leaving 11 bases between them. Germline CDR1 and CDR2: KGHSH and LQKENI. The CDR3 is 14 residues long. TCRdb keeps only in-frame clones here, not all; method: immunoSEQ multiplex PCR. The repertoire holds about 40,000 clones, with roughly 94% as singletons. This sequence was found in a female donor with multiple sclerosis, enrolled in a pregnancy study. Source: peripheral blood, taken in the third trimester of pregnancy. The chain uses TRBV18 and TRBJ2-7; D call uncertain. CDR3 bases: TGTGCCAGCTCACCATTTACCGGTGTCTACGAGCAGTACTTC. This translates into CASSPFTGVYEQYF.